The T cell receptor (beta chain) under discussion was sequenced for a study of radiotherapy plus CTLA-4 blockade in lung cancer. Sequenced by immunoSEQ multiplex PCR; TCRdb stores in-frame clones only, minus some. Altogether roughly 57,000 clones are present, just under 85% being singletons, with the ten largest covering roughly 6.7%. Germline V CDR1 and CDR2: KGHSH, LQKENI. This CDR3 comprises 15 residues. Trimming pared 3 bases from V and 5 bases from J, leaving 16 bases between. This chain uses TRBV18 with TRBJ1-1; no reliable D call. This clonotype was obtained from a human donor with non-small cell lung cancer whose response to radiotherapy plus ipilimumab could not be evaluated. Sample: peripheral blood, taken from a patient treated with radiotherapy plus ipilimumab. The chain's CDR3 is CASSPVGSGMTEAFF. DNA of the CDR3: TGTGCCAGCTCACCGGTCGGGTCCGGGATGACTGAAGCTTTCTTT.